The 28 T cell receptor beta chains in this list originate from one sample, sequenced in a study of regulatory dendritic cells for organ transplantation. TCRdb keeps only in-frame clones here, not all; method: immunoSEQ multiplex PCR. The data show roughly 34,000 clones, with 70% to 90% seen just once and more than 0.055% held by the top ten. Sequenced sample: naive CD4+ T cells from blood. Documented subset: CD45RA+ naive T cells. The receptors originated from a human donor in good health.

The chain has TRBV10-3 and TRBJ2-5, with 9 bases that match TRBD2. Germline V gives CDR1 ENHRY, CDR2 SYGVKD. V lost 2 bases, J lost 4 bases, and 5 bases stayed unmatched. This CDR3 has 15 amino acids. This CDR3 is CAISEEGLAAETQYF. CDR3 bases: TGTGCCATCAGTGAGGAGGGACTAGCAGCAGAGACCCAGTACTTC.

This clone was observed once. V and J are TRBV7-6 and TRBJ2-3; no reliable D call. This CDR3 region has 12 residues. Germline lookup yields CDR1 SGHVS and CDR2 FNYEAQ. The V and J ends lost 1 base and 8 bases respectively, with 7 bases between them. The CDR3 nucleotides are TGTGCCAGCAGCTTAGTGCAGTCTACGCAGTATTTT. It translates to CASSLVQSTQYF. Combining the CDR3 with reference TRBV7-6 and TRBJ2-3 gives the whole variable domain GAGVSQSPRYKVTKRGQDVALRCDPISGHVSLYWYRQALGQGPEFLTYFNYEAQQDKSGLPNDRFSAERPEGSISTLTIQRTEQRDSAMYRCASSLVQSTQYFGPGTRLTVL.

Only a few counts were recorded for this clone. The chain links TRBV18 to TRBJ1-1; TRBD1 might be the D (5 bases). This CDR3 is 13 amino acids long. The germline V and J ends were trimmed by 3 bases and 8 bases, with 13 bases remaining between them. Germline assignment: CDR1 KGHSH and CDR2 LQKENI. The CDR3 here is CASSPRERQEAFF. The CDR3 nucleotides are TGTGCCAGCTCACCCCGAGAACGACAGGAAGCTTTCTTT.

The chain links TRBV7-9 to TRBJ2-5; D not resolved. The CDR3 extends over 16 amino acids. In germline, CDR1 is SEHNR, CDR2 FQNEAQ (reference sequence). The germline V and J ends were trimmed by 2 bases and 0 bases, with 13 bases remaining between them. The CDR3 protein is CASSLISLRHQETQYF. In DNA, the CDR3 is TGTGCCAGCAGCTTAATCTCGCTCCGGCACCAAGAGACCCAGTACTTC.

In regard to this clone: At one end the junction does not follow the germline gene, possibly because of a read error. The J gene is TRBJ1-3, the V gene TRBV7-7; weak D call: TRBD1 (5 bases). This CDR3 is 18 amino acids long. Germline V lookup: CDR1 SSHAT, CDR2 FNYEAQ (reference sequence). For the CDR3, the DNA is TGTGCTAGCAGCCGACACCGTACCCTCCGGGACGGAGGAAACACCATATATTTT. This sequence encodes CASSRHRTLRDGGNTIYF.

The rearrangement joins TRBV7-2 to TRBJ2-1, with 12 bases lining up with TRBD2. The CDR3 extends over 17 amino acids. Trimming cost V 4 bases and J 12 bases; bases outside gene matches: 16. CDR1 and CDR2 (germline): SGHTA, FQGNSA. CDR3 residues: CASSSRRTSGKTAGQFF. In DNA, the CDR3 is TGTGCCAGCAGCTCCCGACGGACTAGCGGGAAAACGGCCGGGCAGTTCTTC.

J is TRBJ1-5 and V is TRBV9; maybe TRBD1 (5 bases). Germline loops: CDR1 SGDLS, CDR2 YYNGEE. This CDR3 is built from 16 residues. The V end was cut by 4 bases, the J end by 0 bases, with 14 bases between. The CDR3 is CASSSGGGTSNQPQHF. As DNA, the CDR3 is TGTGCCAGCAGCTCCGGGGGAGGGACTAGCAATCAGCCCCAGCATTTT.

This chain joins TRBV7-9 and TRBJ1-5; 7 nucleotides line up with TRBD1. This CDR3 has 15 residues. Trimming cost V 1 base and J 3 bases; bases outside gene matches: 3. Per the germline V gene, CDR1 is SEHNR and CDR2 is FQNEAQ (reference sequence). CDR3 DNA: TGTGCCAGCAGCTTAGGGGACAGATCCAATCAGCCCCAGCATTTT. This sequence encodes CASSLGDRSNQPQHF. Together with reference TRBV7-9 and TRBJ1-5, the CDR3 gives the full variable domain: DTGVSQNPRHKITKRGQNVTFRCDPISEHNRLYWYRQTLGQGPEFLTYFQNEAQLEKSRLLSDRFSAERPKGSFSTLEIQRTEQGDSAMYLCASSLGDRSNQPQHFGDGTRLSIL.

The chain joins TRBV6-5 to TRBJ1-1; D gene ambiguous. The CDR3 length is 13 residues. Germline values: CDR1 MNHEY, CDR2 SVGAGI. V was pared by 5 bases and J by 0 bases, with 7 bases between. CDR3 in amino acids: CASSRDMNTEAFF. The CDR3 nucleotides read TGTGCCAGCAGTAGAGACATGAACACTGAAGCTTTCTTT.

The chain joins TRBV7-2 to TRBJ1-1; TRBD1 might be the D (6 bases). CDR1 and CDR2 from the germline V gene are SGHTA and FQGNSA. V shed 1 base and J shed 4 bases, with 19 bases lying between them. The CDR3 runs 17 residues. CDR3 sequence: CASSLDLIRGESTEAFF. The CDR3 DNA sequence: TGTGCCAGCAGCTTAGATTTAATAAGGGGGGAATCCACTGAAGCTTTCTTT.

CDR3 in DNA: TGTGCCAGCAGCCTGGACGGAGATACGCAGTATTTT. This gives the protein CASSLDGDTQYF. The V call is TRBV4-2, the J call TRBJ2-3; D unclear. The V gene lost 4 bases and the J gene lost 5 bases, with 7 bases spanning the gap. The CDR3 covers 12 residues. The germline V gene encodes CDR1 LGHNA and CDR2 YNFKEQ.

This chain uses TRBV27 with TRBJ1-3; TRBD1 might be the D (5 bases). The germline CDR1 and CDR2 sequences are MNHEY and SMNVEV (reference sequence). V lost 5 bases to trimming and J lost 0 bases, with 14 bases between them. The CDR3 has 16 residues. The CDR3 DNA reads TGTGCCAGCAGTCCCCTTCCCAGGGCCTCTGGAAACACCATATATTTT. Translating gives CASSPLPRASGNTIYF.

V usage is TRBV4-3 and J usage is TRBJ2-3; the D gene could be TRBD1 or TRBD2 (5 bases each). The CDR3 sequence is 16 residues long. V was trimmed by 1 base and J by 6 bases, leaving 17 bases between them. CDR1 is LGHNA and CDR2 is YSLEER in the germline V gene. The CDR3 here is CASSQGGGPRPDTQYF. In nucleotides, the CDR3 is TGCGCCAGCAGCCAAGGGGGCGGGCCACGACCCGATACGCAGTATTTT.

The chain is built from TRBV7-2 and TRBJ1-1; no firm D call. Looked up from germline, CDR1 is SGHTA and CDR2 is FQGNSA. The CDR3 is 14 amino acids. The V end was cut by 5 bases, the J end by 0 bases, with 10 bases between. The CDR3 reads CASSPQAVNTEAFF. The CDR3 DNA reads TGTGCCAGCAGCCCTCAAGCGGTGAACACTGAAGCTTTCTTT. Drawing the rest from reference TRBV7-2 and TRBJ1-1, the complete variable domain is GAGVSQSPSNKVTEKGKDVELRCDPISGHTALYWYRQSLGQGLEFLIYFQGNSAPDKSGLPSDRFSAERTGGSVSTLTIQRTQQEDSAVYLCASSPQAVNTEAFFGQGTRLTVV.

The chain has TRBV30 and TRBJ1-5; 7 bases match TRBD1. The CDR3 loop spans 17 amino acids. CDR1 is GTSNPN, CDR2 SVGIG, per germline (reference sequence). The V gene end was trimmed by 1 base and the J gene end by 3 bases; junction bases not matched to a gene: 12. The CDR3 reads CAWSASRGRDDNQPQHF. CDR3 DNA: TGTGCCTGGAGTGCCTCCAGGGGGAGGGACGACAATCAGCCCCAGCATTTT. Looking up the rest from reference TRBV30 and TRBJ1-5 gives the full variable domain: SQTIHQWPATLVQPVGSPLSLECTVEGTSNPNLYWYRQAAGRGLQLLFYSVGIGQISSEVPQNLSASRPQDRQFILSSKKLLLSDSGFYLCAWSASRGRDDNQPQHFGDGTRLSIL.

This chain links TRBV6-4 with TRBJ2-3; 7 bases line up with TRBD2. The germline gives CDR1 MRHNA, CDR2 SNTAGT. V shed 11 bases and J 0 bases; nucleotides not matched to a gene: 5. CDR3 size: 13 residues. CDR3 sequence reads: CALRGKSTDTQYF. Written as DNA, the CDR3 is TGTGCCCTGCGGGGGAAAAGCACAGATACGCAGTATTTT.

The chain links TRBV9 to TRBJ2-2; 7 bases are shared with TRBD1. CDR3 length: 13 amino acids. CDR1 is SGDLS, CDR2 YYNGEE, per germline. Losses at the gene ends were 4 bases for V and 5 bases for J; bases not matched to a gene: 2. For the CDR3, the DNA is TGTGCCAGCAGCCGACAGGGAACCGGGGAGCTGTTTTTT. This gives the protein CASSRQGTGELFF.

The count of this clone is one. The chain has TRBV7-2 and TRBJ2-2; D remains ambiguous. Germline V gives CDR1 SGHTA, CDR2 FQGNSA. This CDR3 has 15 residues. Trimming pared 4 bases from V and 6 bases from J, leaving 15 bases between. The chain's CDR3 is CASSSPGLGPGELFF. CDR3 nucleotides: TGTGCCAGCAGCTCCCCGGGCCTTGGGCCCGGGGAGCTGTTTTTT.

The V and J genes are TRBV28 and TRBJ1-4, with D unresolved. V gave up 6 bases and J gave up 5 bases, with 13 bases separating them. The CDR3 runs to 14 residues. Germline CDR1 reads MDHEN; CDR2 reads SYDVKM. CDR3 region: CASSQERENEKLFF. The CDR3 coding sequence is TGTGCCAGCAGCCAGGAGAGGGAAAATGAAAAACTGTTTTTT.

This chain connects TRBV7-3 to TRBJ2-2; tentative D call: TRBD1 (6 bases). Germline V CDR1 and CDR2: SGHTA, FQGTGA. Between the trimmed V and J ends, which lost 5 bases and 6 bases, there was a span of 16 bases. The CDR3 consists of 15 residues. CDR3 nucleotides: TGTGCCAGCAGCAACGACAGGCTGGAGGCCGGGGAGCTGTTTTTT. Translation: CASSNDRLEAGELFF.

V and J are TRBV5-4 and TRBJ2-2; D is possibly TRBD2 (6 bases). V dropped 1 base and J dropped 7 bases, with 23 bases sitting between them. Germline V gene data show CDR1 as SGHNT and CDR2 as YYREEE (reference sequence). This CDR3 has 18 residues. The CDR3 protein is CASSLYRVAGWPGGELFF. In nucleotides, the CDR3 is TGTGCCAGCAGCTTGTACCGGGTTGCGGGATGGCCTGGCGGGGAGCTGTTTTTT.

This clone was seen a few times. The chain links TRBV7-9 to TRBJ2-7, with D perhaps TRBD1 (7 bases). Germline V gene sequence: CDR1 SEHNR, CDR2 FQNEAQ (reference sequence). CDR3 size: 12 residues. The ends were cut back, 6 bases at V and 5 bases at J, with 11 bases in the middle. DNA of the CDR3: TGTGCCAGCAGGTCCAGGGGGGACGAGCAGTACTTC. Amino acids: CASRSRGDEQYF. The whole variable domain, filled in from reference TRBV7-9 and TRBJ2-7, reads DTGVSQNPRHKITKRGQNVTFRCDPISEHNRLYWYRQTLGQGPEFLTYFQNEAQLEKSRLLSDRFSAERPKGSFSTLEIQRTEQGDSAMYLCASRSRGDEQYFGPGTRLTVT.

This chain connects TRBV27 to TRBJ1-1, with unresolved D. This CDR3 contains 14 residues. V was clipped by 5 bases and J by 0 bases, with 10 bases between them. CDR1 and CDR2 from the germline V gene are MNHEY and SMNVEV (reference sequence). CDR3 amino acids: CASSTFRMNTEAFF. The CDR3 bases are TGTGCCAGCAGTACGTTTAGGATGAACACTGAAGCTTTCTTT.

J is TRBJ2-7 and V is TRBV7-2, with D hard to call. This CDR3 comprises 13 residues. Germline V gene lookup returns CDR1 SGHTA and CDR2 FQGNSA. V shed 4 bases and J shed 2 bases, with 9 bases lying between them. CDR3 protein: CASSSPATYEQYF. The CDR3, as DNA: TGTGCCAGCAGCTCCCCCGCGACCTACGAGCAGTACTTC. The whole variable domain, filled in from reference TRBV7-2 and TRBJ2-7, reads GAGVSQSPSNKVTEKGKDVELRCDPISGHTALYWYRQSLGQGLEFLIYFQGNSAPDKSGLPSDRFSAERTGGSVSTLTIQRTQQEDSAVYLCASSSPATYEQYFGPGTRLTVT.

The rearrangement links TRBV30 to TRBJ1-1; no clear D. The CDR3 sequence is 14 residues long. Trimming stripped 5 bases from V and 1 base from J, with 14 bases between. Germline V lookup: CDR1 GTSNPN, CDR2 SVGIG (reference sequence). The DNA for the CDR3 is TGTGCCTGGTGCCGGAACCGGCCGAACACTGAAGCTTTCTTT. Protein sequence: CAWCRNRPNTEAFF.

V gene TRBV6-5 combines with J gene TRBJ1-2; weak D call: TRBD1 (5 bases). The CDR3 extends over 15 amino acids. Deletions cut 3 bases from V and 5 bases from J, with 16 bases between. From germline, CDR1 is MNHEY and CDR2 SVGAGI. Here the CDR3 reads CASSYDRASSYGYTF. DNA for the CDR3: TGTGCCAGCAGTTATGACAGAGCTTCTTCTTATGGCTACACCTTC.

This clone was detected only once. The chain couples TRBV6-1 to TRBJ2-7; 8 nucleotides agree with TRBD1. CDR1 is MNHNS, CDR2 SASEGT, per germline. The CDR3 extends over 15 amino acids. J lost 3 bases, V lost 1 base, and 5 bases had no gene match. The CDR3 loop is CASSEGTGSVYEQYF. Written as DNA, the CDR3 is TGTGCCAGCAGTGAAGGGACAGGGTCGGTCTACGAGCAGTACTTC.

The rearrangement joins TRBV28 to TRBJ2-7; D unclear. V gave up 2 bases and J gave up 0 bases, with 11 bases separating them. This CDR3 is 15 amino acids long. Looked up from germline, CDR1 is MDHEN and CDR2 is SYDVKM. DNA of the CDR3: TGTGCCAGCAGTTTAGAGGTCCCTAGCTCCTACGAGCAGTACTTC. Protein product: CASSLEVPSSYEQYF.